The clone carrying this TCR beta chain was seen many times. What it binds is not known. This specimen comes from a study of response to subunit inactivated influenza vaccine. TCRdb processed the RT-PCR reads anew with MiXCR; each CDR3 protein has one entry. Altogether fewer than 350,000 distinct CDR3 sequences are present, about a fifth being singletons, with the ten largest covering about a tenth. Germline V gene data show CDR1 as SGHTA and CDR2 as FQGNSA. This CDR3 comprises 15 residues. V gave up 3 bases and J gave up 10 bases; unmatched junction bases: 8. Study-wide results and caveats: After each seasonal influenza vaccination, few new T cells are recruited, the authors suggested.

This receptor was obtained from a man between 50 and 69 years old who received an inactivated influenza vaccine. V gene TRBV7-2 combines with J gene TRBJ1-5, with 11 bases aligning to TRBD1. Specimen: PBMCs from blood, collected approximately 20 months after vaccination. Written as DNA, the CDR3 is TGTGCCAGCAGCTTCGGGGGGACAGGGGGATTTCCCCAGCATTTT. This sequence encodes CASSFGGTGGFPQHF.